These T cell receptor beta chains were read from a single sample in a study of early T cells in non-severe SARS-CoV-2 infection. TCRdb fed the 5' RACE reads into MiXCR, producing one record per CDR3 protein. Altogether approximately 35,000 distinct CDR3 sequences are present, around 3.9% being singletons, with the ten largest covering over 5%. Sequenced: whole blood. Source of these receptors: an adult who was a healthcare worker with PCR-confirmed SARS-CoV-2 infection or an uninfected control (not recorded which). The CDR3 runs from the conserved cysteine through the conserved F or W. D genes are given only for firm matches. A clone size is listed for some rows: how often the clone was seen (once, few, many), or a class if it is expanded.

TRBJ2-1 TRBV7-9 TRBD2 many CASSPSGSPYNEQFF TGTGCCAGCAGCCCGAGCGGGAGCCCCTACAATGAGCAGTTCTTC
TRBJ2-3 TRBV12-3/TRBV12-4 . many CASSPGWSATQYF TGTGCCAGCAGTCCAGGATGGTCGGCCACGCAGTATTTT
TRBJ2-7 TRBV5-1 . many CASSPGHSYEQYF TGCGCCAGCAGCCCGGGACACTCCTACGAGCAGTACTTC
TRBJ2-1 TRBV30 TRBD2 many CAWSVLAGGRNEQFF TGTGCCTGGAGTGTGCTAGCGGGAGGGAGAAATGAGCAGTTCTTC
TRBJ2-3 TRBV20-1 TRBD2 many CSATGLAGLYTQYF TGCAGTGCTACCGGGCTAGCGGGGCTCTATACGCAGTATTTT
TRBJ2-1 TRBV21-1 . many CASSRDKLGDEQFF TGTGCCAGCAGCCGGGACAAATTGGGCGATGAGCAGTTCTTC
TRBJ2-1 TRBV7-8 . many CASSPTSGGGPINEQFF TGTGCCAGCAGCCCGACCTCGGGTGGAGGGCCTATTAATGAGCAGTTCTTC
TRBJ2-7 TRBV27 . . CASRPQGSPYEQYF TGTGCCAGCAGGCCTCAGGGTTCCCCCTACGAGCAGTACTTC
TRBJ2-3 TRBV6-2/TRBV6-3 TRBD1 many CASINDRARDTQYF TGTGCCAGCATTAATGACAGGGCTCGCGATACGCAGTATTTT
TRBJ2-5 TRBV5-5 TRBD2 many CASSPGTTYQETQYF TGTGCCAGCAGCCCGGGGACTACGTACCAAGAGACCCAGTACTTC
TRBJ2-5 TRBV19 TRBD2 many CASSRTSGGFQETQYF TGTGCCAGTAGTAGGACTAGCGGGGGCTTCCAAGAGACCCAGTACTTC
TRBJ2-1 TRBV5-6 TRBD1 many CASSWGQESYNEQFF TGTGCCAGCAGCTGGGGACAGGAATCCTACAATGAGCAGTTCTTC
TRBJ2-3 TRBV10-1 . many CASSESGLPDTQYF TGCGCCAGCAGTGAGTCCGGACTCCCAGATACGCAGTATTTT
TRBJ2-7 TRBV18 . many CASSPLGEPTYEQYF TGTGCCAGCTCACCGCTGGGGGAACCGACCTACGAGCAGTACTTC
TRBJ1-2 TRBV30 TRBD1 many CAWRLARDRPDTF TGTGCCTGGAGGCTTGCCCGGGACAGACCCGACACCTTC
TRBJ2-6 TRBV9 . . CASMGFSGANVLTF TGTGCCAGCATGGGGTTCTCTGGGGCCAACGTCCTGACTTTC
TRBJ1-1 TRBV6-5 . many CASSYEEGTEAFF TGTGCCAGCAGTTACGAGGAGGGCACTGAAGCTTTCTTT
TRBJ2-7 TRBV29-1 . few CSVELLPLSSEQYF TGCAGCGTTGAACTCCTTCCCTTAAGTAGCGAGCAGTACTTC
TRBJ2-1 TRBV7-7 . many CASSFAGPNEQFF TGTGCTAGCAGCTTTGCCGGGCCCAATGAGCAGTTCTTC
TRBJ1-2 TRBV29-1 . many CSVQANYGYTF TGCAGCGTTCAGGCTAACTATGGCTACACCTTC
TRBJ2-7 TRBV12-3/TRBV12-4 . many CASRYRGGLDEQYF TGTGCCAGCAGGTACAGGGGGGGACTAGACGAGCAGTACTTC
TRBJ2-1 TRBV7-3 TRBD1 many CASSLIPGQAYNEQFF TGTGCCAGCAGCTTAATTCCGGGACAGGCCTACAATGAGCAGTTCTTC
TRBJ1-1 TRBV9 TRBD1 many CASSVVQGAPGNTEAFF TGTGCCAGCAGCGTGGTTCAGGGGGCGCCGGGGAACACTGAAGCTTTCTTT
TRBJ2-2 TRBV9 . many CASSVAWAGTGELFF TGTGCCAGCAGCGTAGCCTGGGCGGGCACCGGGGAGCTGTTTTTT
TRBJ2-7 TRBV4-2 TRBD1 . CASSQAGQGIYEQYF TGTGCCAGCAGCCAAGCGGGACAGGGGATTTACGAGCAGTACTTC
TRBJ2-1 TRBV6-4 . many CASKKQGTYNEQFF TGTGCCAGCAAAAAACAGGGTACCTACAATGAGCAGTTCTTC
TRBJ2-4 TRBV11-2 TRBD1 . CASSPDLQGAAKNIQYF TGTGCCAGCAGCCCGGATTTACAGGGGGCCGCCAAAAACATTCAGTACTTC
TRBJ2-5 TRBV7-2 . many CAILAVQETQYF TGTGCCATCCTTGCGGTACAAGAGACCCAGTACTTC
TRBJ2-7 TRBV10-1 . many CASMGEQYF TGCGCCAGCATGGGCGAGCAGTACTTC
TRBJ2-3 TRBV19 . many CASSIGLVTDTQYF TGTGCCAGTAGTATCGGTCTAGTCACAGATACGCAGTATTTT
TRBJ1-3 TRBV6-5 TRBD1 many CASSYRQGSLNTIYF TGTGCCAGCAGTTACCGACAGGGGAGTTTGAACACCATATATTTT
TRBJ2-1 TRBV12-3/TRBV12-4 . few CASSSPPGGYNEQFF TGTGCCAGCAGTTCCCCCCCCGGAGGGTACAATGAGCAGTTCTTC
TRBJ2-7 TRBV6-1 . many CASSENAGSYYEQYF TGTGCCAGCAGTGAAAATGCGGGTTCCTACTACGAGCAGTACTTC
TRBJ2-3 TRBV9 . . CASSEPRTGAGGDTQYF TGTGCCAGCAGCGAACCTCGCACTGGAGCGGGCGGGGATACGCAGTATTTT
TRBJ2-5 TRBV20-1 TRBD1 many CSARFQGARETQYF TGCAGTGCTAGATTCCAGGGGGCGCGGGAGACCCAGTACTTC
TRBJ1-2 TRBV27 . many CASRLNRVNGYTF TGTGCCAGCAGACTAAACAGGGTAAATGGCTACACCTTC
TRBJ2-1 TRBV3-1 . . CASSRGASSYNEQFF TGTGCCAGCAGCCGCGGGGCGAGCTCCTACAATGAGCAGTTCTTC
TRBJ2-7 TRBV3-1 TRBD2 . CASSLQLAGAYEQYF TGTGCCAGCAGCCTCCAACTAGCGGGGGCCTACGAGCAGTACTTC
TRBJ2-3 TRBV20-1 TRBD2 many CSARDPSPPGGRTDTQYF TGCAGTGCTAGAGATCCCTCCCCCCCGGGGGGGCGAACAGATACGCAGTATTTT
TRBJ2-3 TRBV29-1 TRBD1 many CSVSDRGTQYF TGCAGCGTCTCGGACAGGGGGACGCAGTATTTT
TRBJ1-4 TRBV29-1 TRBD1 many CSVTPGTGGEKLFF TGCAGCGTTACCCCAGGGACAGGGGGTGAAAAACTGTTTTTT
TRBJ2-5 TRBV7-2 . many CASTPYSETQYF TGTGCCAGCACCCCCTACTCAGAGACCCAGTACTTC
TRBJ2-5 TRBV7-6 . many CASSLSQRGETQYF TGTGCCAGCAGCTTATCACAACGGGGCGAGACCCAGTACTTC
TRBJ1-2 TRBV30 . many CAETELYGYTF TGTGCCGAGACAGAGCTGTATGGCTACACCTTC
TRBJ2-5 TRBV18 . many CASSTPVTETQYF TGTGCCAGCTCAACACCCGTTACGGAGACCCAGTACTTC
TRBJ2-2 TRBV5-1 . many CASSSTTGSTGELFF TGCGCCAGCAGCTCGACGACAGGTTCCACCGGGGAGCTGTTTTTT
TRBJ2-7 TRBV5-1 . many CASSLTRSYEQYF TGCGCCAGCAGCTTGACACGTTCCTACGAGCAGTACTTC
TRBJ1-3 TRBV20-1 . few CSARDVTSGNTIYF TGCAGTGCTAGAGACGTGACCTCTGGAAACACCATATATTTT
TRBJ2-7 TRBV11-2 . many CASKGPSYEQYF TGTGCCAGCAAAGGACCCTCCTACGAGCAGTACTTC
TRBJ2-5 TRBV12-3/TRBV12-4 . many CASRQSGSGTQYF TGTGCCAGCAGACAAAGCGGGTCTGGGACCCAGTACTTC
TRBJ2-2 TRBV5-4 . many CASSLDLNRMNTGELFF TGTGCCAGCAGCTTGGATTTAAACAGGATGAACACCGGGGAGCTGTTTTTT
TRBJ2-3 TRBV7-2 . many CASSFGGTGWADTQYF TGTGCCAGCAGCTTTGGCGGGACGGGATGGGCAGATACGCAGTATTTT
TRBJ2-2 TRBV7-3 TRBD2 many CASSSLAGSTGELFF TGTGCCAGCAGCTCACTAGCGGGGAGCACCGGGGAGCTGTTTTTT
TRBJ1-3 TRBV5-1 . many CASSLDYSGNTIYF TGCGCCAGCAGCTTGGACTACTCTGGAAACACCATATATTTT
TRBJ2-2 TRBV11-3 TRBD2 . CASSLADMNTGELFF TGTGCCAGCAGTCTAGCGGACATGAACACCGGGGAGCTGTTTTTT
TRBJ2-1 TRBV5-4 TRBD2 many CASSLKGLTNEQFF TGTGCCAGCAGCTTGAAGGGACTAACGAATGAGCAGTTCTTC
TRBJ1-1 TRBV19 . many CASRNRANTEAFF TGTGCCAGTAGGAACAGAGCGAACACTGAAGCTTTCTTT
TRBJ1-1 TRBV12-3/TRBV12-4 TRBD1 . CASSQGQVTEAFF TGTGCCAGCAGTCAAGGACAGGTCACTGAAGCTTTCTTT
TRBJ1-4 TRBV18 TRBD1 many CASSPQDRRHEKLFF TGTGCCAGCTCACCACAGGACAGGAGACATGAAAAACTGTTTTTT
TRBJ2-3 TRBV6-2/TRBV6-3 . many CASSYSLGSSTDTQYF TGTGCCAGCAGTTACTCGTTGGGCTCTAGCACAGATACGCAGTATTTT